Below, 13 T cell receptor beta chains from the same sample are listed, as sequenced in a study of blood T cell repertoires in COVID-19 (dated by TCRdb to the early 2020s). Libraries were constructed by the immunoSEQ multiplex PCR assay. The clones in this table, taken by TCRdb from immuneACCESS, are in-frame only. Not every clone is retained; where verified, under half of the shortfall comes from an unresolved V gene, and the cause of the rest is unknown. This sample comprises around 84,000 clones, over 85% of them detected only once. The ten largest clones take up approximately 4.5% of the sample. The sequenced sample was peripheral blood. The origin of the receptors is a man in his fifties or sixties with active COVID-19.

CDR3 amino acids: CASTLAGGGRIQPQHF. The CDR3 coding sequence is TGTGCCAGCACCTTAGCGGGGGGGGGTCGTATTCAGCCCCAGCATTTT. The chain couples TRBV6-6 to TRBJ1-5; D might be TRBD1 (5 bases). The CDR3 totals 16 residues. V shed 7 bases and J shed 6 bases, with 22 bases lying between them. CDR1 and CDR2 from the germline V gene are MNHNY and SVGAGI (reference sequence).

The chain uses TRBV7-9 and TRBJ1-2; D unresolved. This CDR3 region has 14 residues. V shed 1 base and J shed 4 bases, with 10 bases lying between them. In germline, CDR1 is SEHNR, CDR2 FQNEAQ (reference sequence). The CDR3 region is CASSLDSTGYGYTF. DNA of the CDR3: TGTGCCAGCAGCTTAGACTCAACGGGCTATGGCTACACCTTC.

The chain uses TRBV23-1 and TRBJ2-6, with unresolved D. TRBV23-1 is classed as an ORF, of uncertain function. CDR3 length: 14 residues. Trimming took 8 bases from V and 0 from J, leaving 8 bases between them. The CDR3 here is CASPPGSGANVLTF. The CDR3 DNA follows: TGCGCCAGCCCTCCAGGCTCTGGGGCCAACGTCCTGACTTTC.

The chain couples TRBV3-1 (or the pseudogene TRBV3-2) to TRBJ2-5; tentatively, D is TRBD2 (5 bases). In germline, CDR1 is LGHDT, CDR2 YNNKEL (reference sequence). Between the trimmed V and J ends, which lost 4 bases and 7 bases, there was a span of 13 bases. The CDR3 is 13 amino acids. The chain's CDR3 is CASSPGLEMTQYF. For the CDR3, the DNA is TGTGCCAGCAGCCCCGGACTGGAGATGACCCAGTACTTC.

This clone was observed once. The chain is built from TRBV5-1 and TRBJ1-4; D remains unclear. The CDR3 totals 14 residues. Germline V lookup: CDR1 SGHRS, CDR2 YFSETQ. V was cut by 4 bases and J by 8 bases, with 15 bases left in between. CDR3 sequence (DNA): TGCGCCAGCAGCCCTTTAGCCTTCGGCGAAAAACTGTTTTTT. It is translated as CASSPLAFGEKLFF.

The chain employs TRBV6-5 and TRBJ1-2; D unresolved. The CDR3 covers 14 residues. Per the germline V gene, CDR1 is MNHEY and CDR2 is SVGAGI. Deletions cut 2 bases from V and 4 bases from J, with 11 bases between. CDR3 nucleotide sequence: TGTGCCAGCAGTTACGCGGGTTCGAGCTATGGCTACACCTTC. Protein product: CASSYAGSSYGYTF.

The rearrangement links TRBV7-2 to TRBJ2-1; maybe TRBD1 (6 bases). Trimming took 0 bases from V and 0 from J, leaving 9 bases between them. CDR3 length: 16 amino acids. Germline CDR1 and CDR2: SGHTA and FQGNSA. For the CDR3, the DNA is TGTGCCAGCAGCTTAGCAGGGACAAGCTCCTACAATGAGCAGTTCTTC. Its protein is CASSLAGTSSYNEQFF.

V and J are TRBV2 and TRBJ2-7; 14 nucleotides line up with TRBD2. The trim removed 11 bases at V and 3 bases at J, leaving 12 bases unmatched. Germline V gene sequence: CDR1 SNHLY, CDR2 FYNNEI. The CDR3 runs 16 residues. DNA of the CDR3: TGTGCCTTACATGTGGGGACTAGCGGGAGTGGCTACGAGCAGTACTTC. Amino acids: CALHVGTSGSGYEQYF.

The rearrangement uses TRBV4-3 and TRBJ1-2; a weak D match, TRBD1 (5 bases). Germline V gene lookup returns CDR1 LGHNA and CDR2 YSLEER. There are 15 residues in the CDR3. Trimming pared 3 bases from V and 6 bases from J, leaving 17 bases between. CDR3 amino acids: CASSQGRGASDGYTF. The CDR3 nucleotides are TGCGCCAGCAGCCAGGGGCGGGGCGCATCAGATGGCTACACCTTC.

This chain joins TRBV28 and TRBJ2-5; TRBD1 is a possible D gene (7 bases). From germline, CDR1 is MDHEN and CDR2 SYDVKM. The CDR3 contains 16 residues. V gave up 3 bases and J gave up 5 bases, with 19 bases separating them. The CDR3 DNA sequence: TGTGCCAGCAGTTTCCCGGGCGGGACCAGGGGGGAGACCCAGTACTTC. Amino acids: CASSFPGGTRGETQYF.

The V call is TRBV7-2, the J call TRBJ2-7; maybe TRBD1 (5 bases). Between the trimmed V and J ends, which lost 1 base and 6 bases, there was a span of 10 bases. Germline values: CDR1 SGHTA, CDR2 FQGNSA. This CDR3 contains 13 residues. Here the CDR3 DNA reads TGTGCCAGCAGCTTAGGGGGCAGCCTCGAGCAGTACTTC. Protein product: CASSLGGSLEQYF.

As concerns this clone: Distinct nucleotide sequences in the sample also encode this CDR3. The V gene is TRBV12-3 or TRBV12-4, the J gene TRBJ2-7; unclear D gene. V shed 4 bases and J shed 3 bases, with 4 bases lying between them. The CDR3 has 11 residues. CDR3 in DNA: TGTGCCAGCAGTTCCTTCTACGAGCAGTACTTC. This codes for CASSSFYEQYF.

V is TRBV5-1 and J is TRBJ1-5, with a weak D call TRBD1 (5 bases). Trimming took 1 base from V and 3 from J, leaving 14 bases between them. Germline V gives CDR1 SGHRS, CDR2 YFSETQ. The CDR3 is made up of 16 amino acids. The CDR3 here is CASSLWGGSSNQPQHF. The CDR3 nucleotides read TGCGCCAGCAGCTTGTGGGGGGGTTCATCCAATCAGCCCCAGCATTTT.